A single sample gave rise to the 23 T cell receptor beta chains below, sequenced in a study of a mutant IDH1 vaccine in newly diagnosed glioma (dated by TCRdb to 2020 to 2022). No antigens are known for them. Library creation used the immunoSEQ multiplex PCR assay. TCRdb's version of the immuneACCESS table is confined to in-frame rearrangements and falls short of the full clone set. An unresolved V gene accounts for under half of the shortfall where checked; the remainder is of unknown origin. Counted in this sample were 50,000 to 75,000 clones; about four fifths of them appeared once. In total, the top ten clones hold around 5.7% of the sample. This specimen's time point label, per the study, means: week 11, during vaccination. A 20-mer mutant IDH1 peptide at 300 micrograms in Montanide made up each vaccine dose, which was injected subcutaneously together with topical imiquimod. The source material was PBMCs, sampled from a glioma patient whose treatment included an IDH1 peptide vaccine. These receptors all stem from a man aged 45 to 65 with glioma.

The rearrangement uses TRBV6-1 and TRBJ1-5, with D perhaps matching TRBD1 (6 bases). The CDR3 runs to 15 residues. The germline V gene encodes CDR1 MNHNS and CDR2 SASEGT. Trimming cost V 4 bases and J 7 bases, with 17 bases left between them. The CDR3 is CASSVYRAGTQPQHF. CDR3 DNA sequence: TGTGCCAGCAGTGTCTACAGGGCCGGTACGCAGCCCCAGCATTTT.

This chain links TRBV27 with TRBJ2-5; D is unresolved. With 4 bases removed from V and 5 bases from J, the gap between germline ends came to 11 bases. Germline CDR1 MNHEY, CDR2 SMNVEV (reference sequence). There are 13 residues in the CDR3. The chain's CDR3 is CASSSKRRETQYF. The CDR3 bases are TGTGCCAGCAGTTCCAAGAGGCGGGAGACCCAGTACTTC.

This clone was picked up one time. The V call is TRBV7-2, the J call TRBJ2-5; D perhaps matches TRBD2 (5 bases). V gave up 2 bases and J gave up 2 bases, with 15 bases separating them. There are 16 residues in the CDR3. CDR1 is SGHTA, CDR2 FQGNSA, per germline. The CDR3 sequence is CASSLLIQRGQETQYF. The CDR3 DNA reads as TGTGCCAGCAGCTTATTAATCCAACGGGGACAAGAGACCCAGTACTTC. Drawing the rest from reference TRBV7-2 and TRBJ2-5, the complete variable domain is GAGVSQSPSNKVTEKGKDVELRCDPISGHTALYWYRQSLGQGLEFLIYFQGNSAPDKSGLPSDRFSAERTGGSVSTLTIQRTQQEDSAVYLCASSLLIQRGQETQYFGPGTRLLVL.

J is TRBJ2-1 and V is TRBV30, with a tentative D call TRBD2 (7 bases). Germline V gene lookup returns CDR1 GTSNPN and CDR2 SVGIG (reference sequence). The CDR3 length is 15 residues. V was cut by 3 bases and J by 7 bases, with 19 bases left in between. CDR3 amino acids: CAWSARGGGFNEQFF. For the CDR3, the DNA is TGTGCCTGGAGCGCAAGGGGCGGGGGCTTTAATGAGCAGTTCTTC.

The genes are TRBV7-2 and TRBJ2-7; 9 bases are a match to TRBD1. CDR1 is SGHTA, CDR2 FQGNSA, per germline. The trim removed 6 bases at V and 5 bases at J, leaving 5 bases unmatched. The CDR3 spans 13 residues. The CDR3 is CASRGQGDHEQYF. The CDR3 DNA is TGTGCCAGCAGGGGACAGGGTGACCACGAGCAGTACTTC.

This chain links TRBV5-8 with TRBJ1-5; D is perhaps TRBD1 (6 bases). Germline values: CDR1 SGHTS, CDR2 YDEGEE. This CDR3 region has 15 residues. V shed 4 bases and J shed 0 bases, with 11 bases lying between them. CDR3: CASSAGGGSNQPQHF. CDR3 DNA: TGTGCCAGCAGCGCGGGGGGCGGTAGCAATCAGCCCCAGCATTTT.

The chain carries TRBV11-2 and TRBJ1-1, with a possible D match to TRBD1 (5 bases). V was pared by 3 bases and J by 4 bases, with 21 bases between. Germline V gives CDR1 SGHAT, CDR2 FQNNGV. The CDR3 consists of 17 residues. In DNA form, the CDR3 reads TGTGCCAGCAGCTTGGGTTTGGGGACTAATTCGTTCACTGAAGCTTTCTTT. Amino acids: CASSLGLGTNSFTEAFF.

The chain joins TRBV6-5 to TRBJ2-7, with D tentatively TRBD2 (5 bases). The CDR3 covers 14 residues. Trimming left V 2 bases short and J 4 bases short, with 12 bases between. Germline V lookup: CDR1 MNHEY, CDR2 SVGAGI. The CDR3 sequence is CASSYDMGGYEQYF. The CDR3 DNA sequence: TGTGCCAGCAGTTACGACATGGGCGGGTACGAGCAGTACTTC.

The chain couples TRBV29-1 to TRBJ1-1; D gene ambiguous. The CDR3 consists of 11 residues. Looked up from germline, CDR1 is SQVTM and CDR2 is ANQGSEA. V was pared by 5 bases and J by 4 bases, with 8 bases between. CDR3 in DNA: TGCAGCGTTAGGAAACCCACTGAAGCTTTCTTT. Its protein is CSVRKPTEAFF.

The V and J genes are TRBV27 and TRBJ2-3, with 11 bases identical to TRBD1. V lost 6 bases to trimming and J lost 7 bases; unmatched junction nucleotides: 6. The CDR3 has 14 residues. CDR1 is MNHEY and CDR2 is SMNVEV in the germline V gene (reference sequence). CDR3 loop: CASRWGTGGNTQYF. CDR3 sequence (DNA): TGTGCCAGCAGGTGGGGGACAGGGGGAAATACGCAGTATTTT.

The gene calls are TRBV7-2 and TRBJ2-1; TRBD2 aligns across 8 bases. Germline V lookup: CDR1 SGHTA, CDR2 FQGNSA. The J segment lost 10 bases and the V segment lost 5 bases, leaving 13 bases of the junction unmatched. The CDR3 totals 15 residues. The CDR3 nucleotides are TGTGCCAGCAGCCCAACTAGCGGATCCTCGGCGGAGCAGTTCTTC. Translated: CASSPTSGSSAEQFF.

The chain's CDR3 is CASSVEGGHEQFF. The CDR3 nucleotides are TGTGCCAGCAGCGTAGAGGGGGGGCATGAGCAGTTCTTC. This chain uses TRBV9 with TRBJ2-1; TRBD2 might be the D (7 bases). The CDR3 length is 13 residues. CDR1 and CDR2 from the germline V gene are SGDLS and YYNGEE. Trimming removed 0 bases from V and 8 bases from J, with 9 bases in between.

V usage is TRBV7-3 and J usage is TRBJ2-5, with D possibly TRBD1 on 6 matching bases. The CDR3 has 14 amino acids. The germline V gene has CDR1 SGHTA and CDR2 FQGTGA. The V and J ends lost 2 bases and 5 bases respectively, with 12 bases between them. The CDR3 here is CASSLAAGAETQYF. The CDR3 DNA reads TGTGCCAGCAGCTTAGCGGCAGGGGCTGAGACCCAGTACTTC.

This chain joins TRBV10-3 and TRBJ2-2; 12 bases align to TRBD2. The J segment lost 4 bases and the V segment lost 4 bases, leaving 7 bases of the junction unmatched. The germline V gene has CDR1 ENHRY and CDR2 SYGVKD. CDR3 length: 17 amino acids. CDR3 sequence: CAISVASGRAGTGELFF. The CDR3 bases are TGTGCCATCAGTGTGGCTAGCGGGAGGGCCGGCACCGGGGAGCTGTTTTTT.

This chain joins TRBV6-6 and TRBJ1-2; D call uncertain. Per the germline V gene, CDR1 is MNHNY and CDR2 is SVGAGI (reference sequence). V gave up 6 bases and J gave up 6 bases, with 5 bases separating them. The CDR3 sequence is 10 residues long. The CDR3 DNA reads TGTGCCAGCAGGGGAGATGGCTACACCTTC. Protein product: CASRGDGYTF.

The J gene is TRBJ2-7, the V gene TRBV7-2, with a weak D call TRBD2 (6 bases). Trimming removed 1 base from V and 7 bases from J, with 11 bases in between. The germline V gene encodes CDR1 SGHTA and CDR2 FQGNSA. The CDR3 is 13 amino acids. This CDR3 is CASSLGGDFEQYF. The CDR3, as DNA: TGTGCCAGCAGCTTAGGAGGGGACTTTGAGCAGTACTTC.

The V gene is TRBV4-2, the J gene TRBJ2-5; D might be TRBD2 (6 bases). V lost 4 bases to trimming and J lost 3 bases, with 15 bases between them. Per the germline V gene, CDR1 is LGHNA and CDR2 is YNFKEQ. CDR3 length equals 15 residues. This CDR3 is CASSPGTSLKETQYF. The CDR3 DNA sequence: TGTGCCAGCAGCCCCGGGACTTCCCTCAAAGAGACCCAGTACTTC.

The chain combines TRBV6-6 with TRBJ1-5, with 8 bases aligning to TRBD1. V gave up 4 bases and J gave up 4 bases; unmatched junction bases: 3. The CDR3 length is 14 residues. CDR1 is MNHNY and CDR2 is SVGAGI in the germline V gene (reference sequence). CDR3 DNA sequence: TGTGCCAGCAGTTGGACAGGGACGAATCAGCCCCAGCATTTT. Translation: CASSWTGTNQPQHF.

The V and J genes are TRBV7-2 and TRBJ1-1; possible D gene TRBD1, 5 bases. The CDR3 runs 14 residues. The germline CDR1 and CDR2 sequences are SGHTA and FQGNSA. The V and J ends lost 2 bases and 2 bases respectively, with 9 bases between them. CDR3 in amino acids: CASSLNGGNTEAFF. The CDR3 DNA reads TGTGCCAGCAGCTTAAACGGGGGAAACACTGAAGCTTTCTTT.

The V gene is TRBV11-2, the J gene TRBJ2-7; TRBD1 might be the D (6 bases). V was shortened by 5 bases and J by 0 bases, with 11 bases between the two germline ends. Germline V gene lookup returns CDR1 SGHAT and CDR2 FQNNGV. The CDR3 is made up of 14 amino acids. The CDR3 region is CASSPRTDSYEQYF. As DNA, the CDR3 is TGTGCCAGCAGCCCACGGACAGACTCCTACGAGCAGTACTTC.

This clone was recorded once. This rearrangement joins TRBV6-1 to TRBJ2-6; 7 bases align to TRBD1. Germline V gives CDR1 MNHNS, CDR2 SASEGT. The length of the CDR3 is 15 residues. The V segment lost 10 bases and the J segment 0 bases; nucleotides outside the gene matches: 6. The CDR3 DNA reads TGTGCCACAACAGGGGCTAGCTCTGGGGCCAACGTCCTGACTTTC. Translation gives CATTGASSGANVLTF.

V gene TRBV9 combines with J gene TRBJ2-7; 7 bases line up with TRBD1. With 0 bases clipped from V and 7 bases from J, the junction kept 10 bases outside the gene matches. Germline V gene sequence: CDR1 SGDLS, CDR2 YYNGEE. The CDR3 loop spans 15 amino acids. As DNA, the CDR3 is TGTGCCAGCAGCGTAGAACTGGACAGGCGGTATGAGCAGTACTTC. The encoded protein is CASSVELDRRYEQYF.

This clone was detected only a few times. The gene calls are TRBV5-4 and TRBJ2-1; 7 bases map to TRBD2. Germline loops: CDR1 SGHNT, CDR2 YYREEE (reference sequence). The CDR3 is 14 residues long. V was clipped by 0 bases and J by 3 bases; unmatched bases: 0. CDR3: CASSLGGSYNEQFF. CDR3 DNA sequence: TGTGCCAGCAGCTTGGGCGGGAGCTACAATGAGCAGTTCTTC.